One sample yielded the 26 T cell receptor beta chains listed below, sequenced in a study of T-cell reconstitution after alpha-beta-depleted transplantation in children. The TCRbeta library was prepared with unique molecular identifiers. TCRdb re-called the PCR reads with MiXCR, one entry per CDR3 protein. The data hold 90,000 to 150,000 distinct CDR3 sequences, with 23% observed a single time. Sequences were derived from PBMCs, mostly from graft donor cells, sampled 180 days after TCRalphabeta/CD19-depleted stem cell transplant. These receptors came from a male patient aged 2 to 9 who had a stem cell transplant for chronic granulomatous disease, so the T cells may come from the graft donor.

This clonotype was detected only a few times. The V and J genes are TRBV5-1 and TRBJ2-7, with TRBD2 matching over 9 bases. Germline lookup yields CDR1 SGHRS and CDR2 YFSETQ. Germline trimming cut 0 bases from V and 7 bases from J; bases unmatched to any gene: 5. The CDR3 contains 14 residues. The CDR3 sequence is CASSLGLAEREQYF. The CDR3 nucleotides are TGCGCCAGCAGCTTGGGACTAGCGGAAAGGGAGCAGTACTTC.

This clonotype was detected a few times. The chain uses TRBV4-1 and TRBJ2-5; 12 bases are a match to TRBD2. The CDR3 has 15 amino acids. Germline-derived CDR1 and CDR2 are MGHRA and YSYEKL. V was pared by 4 bases and J by 4 bases, with 4 bases of the junction left unmatched. The CDR3 loop reads CASSPGLAGLETQYF. The CDR3 nucleotides read TGCGCCAGCAGCCCGGGACTAGCGGGCCTAGAGACCCAGTACTTC.

This clonotype was picked up many times. This chain uses TRBV27 with TRBJ2-5, with 8 bases matching TRBD1. The germline V gene has CDR1 MNHEY and CDR2 SMNVEV (reference sequence). Germline trimming cut 0 bases from V and 1 base from J; bases unmatched to any gene: 1. The CDR3 is 15 residues long. CDR3 in amino acids: CASSLSTGAQETQYF. CDR3 nucleotide sequence: TGTGCCAGCAGTTTATCGACAGGGGCCCAAGAGACCCAGTACTTC.

In its sample, this clonotype was seen many times. The chain links TRBV11-2 to TRBJ2-3, with D uncertain. CDR3 length: 13 residues. Per germline, CDR1 SGHAT and CDR2 FQNNGV. V lost 5 bases, J lost 2 bases, and 8 bases lay in between. Written as DNA, the CDR3 is TGTGCCAGCAGCGTAGTTCTCACAGATACGCAGTATTTT. As protein: CASSVVLTDTQYF.

This clonotype was counted only a few times. The rearrangement uses TRBV7-2 and TRBJ2-7; maybe TRBD2 (5 bases). This CDR3 has 14 residues. The germline V gene encodes CDR1 SGHTA and CDR2 FQGNSA. The V end lost 2 bases, the J end lost 4 bases, and 12 bases lay between the germline ends. The CDR3 loop reads CASSLLQEAYEQYF. CDR3 nucleotides: TGTGCCAGCAGCTTACTGCAGGAGGCGTACGAGCAGTACTTC.

Many counts were recorded for this clonotype. This sequence joins TRBV12-3 or TRBV12-4 and TRBJ2-7; 14 bases agree with TRBD2. After removal of 2 bases from V and 7 bases from J, the junction contained 7 bases not matched to a gene. This CDR3 comprises 16 residues. The CDR3 loop is CASSLPPGLAGVEQYF. CDR3 coding DNA: TGTGCCAGCAGTTTACCACCGGGACTAGCGGGAGTGGAGCAGTACTTC.

This chain connects TRBV10-3 to TRBJ2-7; D ambiguous. Deletions cut 0 bases from V and 7 bases from J, with 10 bases between. Germline CDR1 ENHRY, CDR2 SYGVKD. The CDR3 runs to 13 residues. CDR3 protein: CAISESARPEQYF. The CDR3, as DNA: TGTGCCATCAGTGAGTCCGCCAGACCTGAGCAGTACTTC.

The table lists this clonotype with many counts. The chain joins TRBV4-1 to TRBJ2-1; TRBD2 aligns across 7 bases. This CDR3 region has 15 residues. With 1 base clipped from V and 8 bases from J, the junction kept 8 bases outside the gene matches. CDR1 is MGHRA and CDR2 is YSYEKL in the germline V gene. This chain's CDR3 is CASSQVELAIDEQFF. The CDR3 DNA follows: TGCGCCAGCAGCCAAGTGGAACTAGCGATCGATGAGCAGTTCTTC.

The chain joins TRBV18 to TRBJ2-7; TRBD1 might be the D (6 bases). V dropped 0 bases and J dropped 3 bases, with 12 bases sitting between them. The germline V gene encodes CDR1 KGHSH and CDR2 LQKENI. The CDR3 has 15 amino acids. CDR3 region: CASSPPVKGHYEQYF. CDR3 sequence (DNA): TGTGCCAGCTCACCACCGGTAAAGGGACACTACGAGCAGTACTTC.

This sequence joins TRBV5-5 and TRBJ2-5, with a possible D match to TRBD1 (5 bases). Trimming pared 2 bases from V and 4 bases from J, leaving 15 bases between. The CDR3 contains 15 residues. CDR1 is SGHKS, CDR2 YYEKEE, per germline (reference sequence). The CDR3 reads CASSFQGRGTETQYF. CDR3 sequence (DNA): TGTGCCAGCAGCTTTCAGGGTAGGGGCACAGAGACCCAGTACTTC.

The chain joins TRBV4-1 to TRBJ1-6, with TRBD1 as a possible D gene (5 bases). There are 17 residues in the CDR3. The V gene lost 4 bases and the J gene lost 6 bases, with 19 bases spanning the gap. Looked up from germline, CDR1 is MGHRA and CDR2 is YSYEKL. The CDR3 coding sequence is TGCGCCAGCAGCCGACCCCATGGGGACGACATTAATTCACCCCTCCACTTT. Translated, it gives CASSRPHGDDINSPLHF.

This clonotype was observed at least ten times. The junction shows a germline mismatch at one end, possibly a read error. The chain has TRBV11-2 and TRBJ2-2; TRBD1 agrees at 7 bases. The CDR3 covers 15 residues. Per the germline V gene, CDR1 is SGHAT and CDR2 is FQNNGV. The CDR3 sequence is CASSRQGSNPGELFF. The CDR3 nucleotides read TGTGCCAGCAGCCGACAGGGATCGAACCCCGGGGAGCTGTTTTTT. The full variable domain, with the rest looked up from reference TRBV11-2 and TRBJ2-2, is EAGVAQSPRYKIIEKRQSVAFWCNPISGHATLYWYQQILGQGPKLLIQFQNNGVVDDSQLPKDRFSAERLKGVDSTLKIQPAKLEDSAVYLCASSRQGSNPGELFFGEGSRLTVL.

By sample share, this clonotype is medium-sized. The chain couples TRBV12-3 or TRBV12-4 to TRBJ2-7; 11 nucleotides match TRBD2. With V trimmed by 6 bases and J by 2 bases, 3 bases remained unmatched. The CDR3 has 14 residues. CDR3 loop: CASRKTSGAYEQYF. The CDR3 DNA sequence: TGTGCCAGCAGGAAGACTAGCGGGGCCTACGAGCAGTACTTC.

This sequence joins TRBV7-2 and TRBJ2-1, with a weak D call TRBD2 (6 bases). Trimming removed 7 bases at V and 13 bases at J, with 14 bases between. Germline V gene sequence: CDR1 SGHTA, CDR2 FQGNSA. This CDR3 has 11 residues. The CDR3 coding sequence is TGTGCCAGCATGGACTACCTTGGCCAGTTCTTC. This encodes CASMDYLGQFF.

The chain joins TRBV4-3 to TRBJ1-2, with D tentatively TRBD1 (5 bases). Per germline, CDR1 LGHNA and CDR2 YSLEER. The CDR3 runs to 18 residues. V lost 4 bases and J lost 1, with 22 bases in between. Here the CDR3 DNA reads TGCGCCAGCAGCCGTTCTAATACGGGGCTACTAGATAACTATGGCTACACCTTC. Its translation: CASSRSNTGLLDNYGYTF.

This clonotype was seen ten or more times. The chain recombines TRBV7-6 with TRBJ2-5; 7 bases align to TRBD2. The CDR3 has 13 amino acids. Germline-derived CDR1 and CDR2 are SGHVS and FNYEAQ. J gave up 5 bases and V 6 bases, and 6 bases lay outside the gene matches. CDR3 coding DNA: TGTGCCAGCAGTGACCGCGGGAGTGAGACCCAGTACTTC. The encoded protein is CASSDRGSETQYF.

At least ten counts were recorded for this clonotype. The gene calls are TRBV5-1 and TRBJ2-1; 10 bases agree with TRBD1. The CDR3 length is 17 residues. The V segment lost 4 bases and the J segment 5 bases; nucleotides outside the gene matches: 12. Germline V gene sequence: CDR1 SGHRS, CDR2 YFSETQ. This CDR3 reads CASSTSRTGGAHNEQFF. Written as DNA, the CDR3 is TGCGCCAGCAGCACCAGCCGGACAGGGGGAGCACACAATGAGCAGTTCTTC.

The gene calls are TRBV6-1 and TRBJ1-6, with no clear D. CDR1 is MNHNS and CDR2 is SASEGT in the germline V gene. The CDR3 spans 14 residues. Trimming took off 6 bases at V and 2 bases at J, with 8 bases between the two ends. The DNA for the CDR3 is TGTGCCAGCAGAACCTCCACCTATAATTCACCCCTCCACTTT. Its translation: CASRTSTYNSPLHF.

This clonotype appeared a few times. The chain couples TRBV29-1 to TRBJ2-5; D is unclear. Trimming pared 6 bases from V and 4 bases from J, leaving 18 bases between. The CDR3 contains 14 residues. Germline loops: CDR1 SQVTM, CDR2 ANQGSEA. The CDR3 region has the DNA TGCAGCGTGGTAGCCCCAGATCACGCAGAGACCCAGTACTTC. It encodes CSVVAPDHAETQYF.

This chain links TRBV12-3 or TRBV12-4 with TRBJ1-2, with D perhaps matching TRBD1 (5 bases). The CDR3 length is 16 residues. V gave up 4 bases and J gave up 8 bases, with 23 bases separating them. CDR3 nucleotide sequence: TGTGCCAGCAGTTCCCGGGCGGATGGGGCTGGAAAAGGCTACACCTTC. Residues: CASSSRADGAGKGYTF.

In this sample, this clonotype turned up many times. The genes are TRBV27 and TRBJ1-2; a weak D match, TRBD1 (5 bases). The V end was cut by 4 bases, the J end by 3 bases, with 9 bases between. The germline gives CDR1 MNHEY, CDR2 SMNVEV (reference sequence). The CDR3 loop spans 13 amino acids. CDR3 region: CASSWGVDYGYTF. The CDR3 DNA follows: TGTGCCAGCAGTTGGGGGGTAGACTATGGCTACACCTTC.

This clonotype was observed a few times. This chain connects TRBV5-6 to TRBJ1-1; TRBD1 matches 8 bases. Germline CDR1 SGHDT, CDR2 YYEEEE. CDR3 length: 16 residues. V lost 0 bases to trimming and J lost 5 bases; unmatched junction nucleotides: 9. The CDR3 sequence: CASSLVAGGLSTEAFF. The CDR3 nucleotides are TGTGCCAGCAGCTTGGTGGCAGGGGGCTTGAGTACTGAAGCTTTCTTT.

This clonotype was seen a few times. This chain joins TRBV4-3 and TRBJ2-3; D unclear. Germline loops: CDR1 LGHNA, CDR2 YSLEER. This CDR3 is 15 amino acids long. The V end lost 0 bases, the J end lost 0 bases, and 7 bases lay between the germline ends. CDR3 sequence reads: CASSQEWQSTDTQYF. The CDR3 DNA reads TGCGCCAGCAGCCAAGAATGGCAAAGCACAGATACGCAGTATTTT.

There are many counts of this clonotype. The chain employs TRBV27 and TRBJ1-1, with TRBD1 matching 8 bases. J gave up 2 bases and V 5 bases, and 13 bases lay outside the gene matches. The CDR3 spans 17 residues. In germline, CDR1 is MNHEY, CDR2 SMNVEV (reference sequence). CDR3 DNA: TGTGCCAGCAGTAAACGCAGGACAGGGCTGGAAAACACTGAAGCTTTCTTT. Translating it yields CASSKRRTGLENTEAFF.

The rearrangement links TRBV4-2 to TRBJ1-4; no clear D gene. V lost 2 bases and J 4 bases, leaving 14 bases between the germline ends. This CDR3 comprises 16 residues. Per the germline V gene, CDR1 is LGHNA and CDR2 is YNFKEQ. The CDR3 loop reads CASSQRVREFNEKLFF. The DNA for the CDR3 is TGTGCCAGCAGCCAACGTGTAAGGGAATTTAATGAAAAACTGTTTTTT.

The rearrangement joins TRBV10-3 to TRBJ1-1; a possible D gene is TRBD1 (6 bases). This CDR3 contains 15 residues. CDR1 is ENHRY, CDR2 SYGVKD, per germline. V was pared by 0 bases and J by 3 bases, with 11 bases between. CDR3 nucleotides: TGTGCCATCAGTGAGTCGAGGGGACAACACACTGAAGCTTTCTTT. It specifies CAISESRGQHTEAFF.